Sequencing of this TCR beta chain was carried out in a study of early T cells in non-severe SARS-CoV-2 infection (dated by TCRdb to the early 2020s). As for the study more broadly: TCR sequencing used bulk RNA from unsorted whole blood, so alpha and beta chains could not be paired.

The study was a case-control design nested within a healthcare worker cohort in London, UK, with weekly nasopharyngeal swab PCR tests and blood sampling. Healthcare workers were recruited between 23 and 31 March 2020, during the week of the UK lockdown, and were followed weekly for up to roughly 15 weeks. V and J lose 4 bases and 8 bases, and a span of 13 bases separates them. CDR3 length: 13 amino acids, cysteine to phenylalanine. Only CDR3 DNA remains: 39 bases, in frame from the first base. In the germline V gene, CDR1 corresponds to SGHRS and CDR2 to YFSETQ. The method behind the library was 5' RACE. The instrument given in TCRdb is NextSeq 500. In the TCR library protocol, unique molecular identifiers were attached to individual cDNA molecules to correct for PCR bias and sequencing error. Both TCR alpha and beta chains were sequenced, and tight co-correlation was observed between alpha and beta sequence abundances in each sample. The authors processed their data as follows. Decombinator V4 was used to annotate the V gene, J gene and CDR3 of the TCR sequences. TCRs were defined as expanded if a significant change between any two time points was detected under a Poisson model with p below 0.0001. TCR abundances were normalised to the total number of TCRs sequenced per sample and expressed as counts per million. MAIT TCRs were defined by TRAV1-2 paired with TRAJ12, TRAJ20 or TRAJ33, and iNKT TCRs by TRAV10 paired with TRAJ18. A search of VDJdb, accessed on 1 November 2021, was run for TCRs annotated to CMV, EBV and SARS-CoV-2, with TCRs annotated for multiple antigens excluded. The raw public reads went through TCRdb reprocessing: fastp at Q25, MiXCR clone calling, in-frame beta chains kept. Every entry covers one CDR3 protein and lists the most common genes and DNA from its rows. The V and J calls and clone size are TCRdb's, not the authors'. Present in this sample are about 27,000 distinct CDR3 sequences, 5.4% of which were seen just once. The ten largest account for roughly 0.87% of the sample.

This clonotype was seen many times. Its cognate antigen has yet to be identified. No much larger clone exists at a distance of one base, and base qualities are not known. Points the paper makes about the study in general: VDJdb matching was skewed toward anti-spike CD8 responses and likely underestimated virus-specific expansions by missing private and CD4 specificities.

The sequence came from an adult who was a healthcare worker with PCR-confirmed SARS-CoV-2 infection or an uninfected control (not recorded which). Recombination connected TRBV5-1 to TRBJ2-1, with the D gene not confidently named. Sequencing was carried out using whole blood. The CDR3 reads as follows: CASSRSGRDEQFF. The DNA sequence is as follows: TGCGCCAGCAGCCGTTCGGGCCGCGATGAGCAGTTCTTC.